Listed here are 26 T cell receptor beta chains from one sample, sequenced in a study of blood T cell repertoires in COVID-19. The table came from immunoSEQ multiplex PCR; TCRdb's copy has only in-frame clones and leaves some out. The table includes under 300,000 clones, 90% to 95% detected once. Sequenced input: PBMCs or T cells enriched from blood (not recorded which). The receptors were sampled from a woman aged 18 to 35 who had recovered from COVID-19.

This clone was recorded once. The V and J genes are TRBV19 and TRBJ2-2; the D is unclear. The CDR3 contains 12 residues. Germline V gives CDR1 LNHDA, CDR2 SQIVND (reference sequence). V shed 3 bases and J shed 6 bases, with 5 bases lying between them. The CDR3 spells CASSIQAGELFF. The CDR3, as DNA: TGTGCCAGTAGTATTCAGGCCGGGGAGCTGTTTTTT.

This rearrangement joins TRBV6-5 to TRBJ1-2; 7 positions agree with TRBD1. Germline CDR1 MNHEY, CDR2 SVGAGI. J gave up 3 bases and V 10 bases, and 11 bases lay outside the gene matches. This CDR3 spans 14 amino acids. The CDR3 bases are TGTGCCACTATAGCGGGACAGCGCGACTATGGCTACACCTTC. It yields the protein CATIAGQRDYGYTF.

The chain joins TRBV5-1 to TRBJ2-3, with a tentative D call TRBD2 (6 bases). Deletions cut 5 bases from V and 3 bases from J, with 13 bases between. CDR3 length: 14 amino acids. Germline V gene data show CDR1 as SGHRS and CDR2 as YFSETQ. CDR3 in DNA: TGCGCCAGCAGGCCGGGAGTAAGGACAGATACGCAGTATTTT. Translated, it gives CASRPGVRTDTQYF.

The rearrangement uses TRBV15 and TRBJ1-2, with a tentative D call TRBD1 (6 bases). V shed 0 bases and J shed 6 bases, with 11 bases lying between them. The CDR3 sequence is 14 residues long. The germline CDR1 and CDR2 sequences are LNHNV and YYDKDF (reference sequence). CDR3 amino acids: CATSRENRVDGYTF. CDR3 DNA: TGTGCCACCAGCAGAGAAAACAGGGTAGATGGCTACACCTTC.

The CDR3 reads CASSSGQGNSPLHF. Written as DNA, the CDR3 is TGTGCCAGCAGCTCGGGACAGGGGAATTCACCCCTCCACTTT. The chain has TRBV5-4 and TRBJ1-6, with 10 bases aligning to TRBD1. The length of the CDR3 is 14 residues. CDR1 SGHNT and CDR2 YYREEE come from the germline V gene (reference sequence). V trimming: 3 bases; J trimming: 7 bases; junction bases outside the gene matches: 1.

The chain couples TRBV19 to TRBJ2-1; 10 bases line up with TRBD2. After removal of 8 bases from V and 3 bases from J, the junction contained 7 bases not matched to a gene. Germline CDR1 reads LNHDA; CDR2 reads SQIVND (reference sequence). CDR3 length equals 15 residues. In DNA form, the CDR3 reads TGTGCCAGTTCCCCCGGGACTAGCGTCTACAATGAGCAGTTCTTC. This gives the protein CASSPGTSVYNEQFF.

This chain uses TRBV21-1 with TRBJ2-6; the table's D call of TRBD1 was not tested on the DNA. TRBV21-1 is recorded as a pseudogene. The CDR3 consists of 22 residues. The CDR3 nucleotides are TGTGCCAGCAGCAAAGGAGTCTTCGGGACAGGCCGCGATAGCTCTGGGGCCAACGTCCTGACTTTC. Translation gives CASSKGVFGTGRDSSGANVLTF.

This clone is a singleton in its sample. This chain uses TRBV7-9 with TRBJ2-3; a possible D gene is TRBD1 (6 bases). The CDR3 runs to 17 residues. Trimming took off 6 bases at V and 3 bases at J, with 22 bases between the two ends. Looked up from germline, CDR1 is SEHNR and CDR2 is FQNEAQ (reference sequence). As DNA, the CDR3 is TGTGCCAGCAGTTTCCCTCGGACAGTCCGGAGGACAGATACGCAGTATTTT. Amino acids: CASSFPRTVRRTDTQYF.

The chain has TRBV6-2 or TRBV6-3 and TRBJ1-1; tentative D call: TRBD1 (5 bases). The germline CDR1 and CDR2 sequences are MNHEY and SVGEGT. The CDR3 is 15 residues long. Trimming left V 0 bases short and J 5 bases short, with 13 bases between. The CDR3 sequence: CASSYSPEQGTEAFF. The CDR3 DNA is TGTGCCAGCAGTTACTCACCGGAGCAGGGAACTGAAGCTTTCTTT.

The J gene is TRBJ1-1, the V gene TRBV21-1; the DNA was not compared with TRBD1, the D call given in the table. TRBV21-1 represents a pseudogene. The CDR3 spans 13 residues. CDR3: CASSTRQGAEAFF. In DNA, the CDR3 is TGTGCCAGCAGCACCCGACAGGGGGCTGAAGCTTTCTTT.

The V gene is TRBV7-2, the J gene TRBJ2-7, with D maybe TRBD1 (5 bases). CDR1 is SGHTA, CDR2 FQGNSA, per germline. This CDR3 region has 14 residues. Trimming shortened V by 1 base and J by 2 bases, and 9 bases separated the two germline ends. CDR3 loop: CASSLGIGAYEQYF. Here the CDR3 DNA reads TGTGCCAGCAGCTTAGGGATAGGGGCCTACGAGCAGTACTTC.

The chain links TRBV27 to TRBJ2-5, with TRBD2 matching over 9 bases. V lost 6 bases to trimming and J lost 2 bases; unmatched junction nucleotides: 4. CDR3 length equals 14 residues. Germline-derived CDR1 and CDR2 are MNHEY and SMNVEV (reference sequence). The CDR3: CASSRLAAQETQYF. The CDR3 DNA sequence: TGTGCCAGCAGCCGACTAGCGGCTCAAGAGACCCAGTACTTC.

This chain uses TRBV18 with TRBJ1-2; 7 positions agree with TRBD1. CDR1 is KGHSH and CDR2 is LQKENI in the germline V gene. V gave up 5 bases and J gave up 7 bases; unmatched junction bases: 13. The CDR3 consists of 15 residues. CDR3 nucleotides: TGTGCCAGCTCATCAAATCCCCGAGACAGGGCTGGCTACACCTTC. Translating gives CASSSNPRDRAGYTF.

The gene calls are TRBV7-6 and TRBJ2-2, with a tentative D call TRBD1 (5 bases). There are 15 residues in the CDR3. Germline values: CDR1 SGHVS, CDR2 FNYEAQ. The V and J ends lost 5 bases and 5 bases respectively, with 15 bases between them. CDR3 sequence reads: CASSLPFKGTGELFF. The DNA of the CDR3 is TGTGCCAGCAGCCTCCCCTTTAAGGGGACCGGGGAGCTGTTTTTT.

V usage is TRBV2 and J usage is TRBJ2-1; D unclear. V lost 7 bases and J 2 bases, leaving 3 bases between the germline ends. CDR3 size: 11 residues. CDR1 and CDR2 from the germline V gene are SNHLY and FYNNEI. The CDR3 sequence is CASNTYNEQFF. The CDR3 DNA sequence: TGTGCCAGCAACACCTACAATGAGCAGTTCTTC.

DNA for the CDR3: TGTGCCAGTAGCCCGGACAGGTTGTGGGTGAACACTGAAGCTTTCTTT. Amino acids: CASSPDRLWVNTEAFF. The chain joins TRBV19 to TRBJ1-1; the match to TRBD1 covers 7 bases. J lost 0 bases, V lost 6 bases, and 10 bases had no gene match. This CDR3 comprises 16 residues. CDR1 LNHDA and CDR2 SQIVND come from the germline V gene (reference sequence).

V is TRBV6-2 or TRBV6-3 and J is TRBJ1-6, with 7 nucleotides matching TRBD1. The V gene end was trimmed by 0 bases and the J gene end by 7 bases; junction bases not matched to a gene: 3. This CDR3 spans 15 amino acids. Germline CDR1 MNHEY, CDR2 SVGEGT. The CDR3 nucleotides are TGTGCCAGCAGTTACTCTGCAGGGGGAAATTCACCCCTCCACTTT. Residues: CASSYSAGGNSPLHF.

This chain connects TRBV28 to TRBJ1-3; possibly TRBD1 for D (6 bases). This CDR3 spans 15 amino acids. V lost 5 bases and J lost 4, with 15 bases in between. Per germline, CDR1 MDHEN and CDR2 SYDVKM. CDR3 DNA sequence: TGTGCCAGCAGTCCCCCTAGGGGGACCGGAAACACCATATATTTT. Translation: CASSPPRGTGNTIYF.

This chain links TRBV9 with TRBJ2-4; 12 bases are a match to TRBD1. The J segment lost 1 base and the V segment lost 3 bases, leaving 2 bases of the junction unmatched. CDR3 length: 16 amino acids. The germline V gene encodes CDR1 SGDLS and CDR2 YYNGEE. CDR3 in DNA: TGTGCCAGCAGCGCGGGACAGGGGGCGGCCAAAAACATTCAGTACTTC. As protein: CASSAGQGAAKNIQYF.

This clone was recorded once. CDR3 sequence: CASGSTGRNTEAFF. The CDR3 coding sequence is TGTGCTAGTGGTTCGACAGGGAGGAACACTGAAGCTTTCTTT. The genes are TRBV12-5 and TRBJ1-1, with 7 positions matching TRBD1. This CDR3 is 14 amino acids long. CDR1 is LGHNT and CDR2 is FRNRAP in the germline V gene. Trimming removed 4 bases from V and 1 base from J; junction bases left unmatched: 3.

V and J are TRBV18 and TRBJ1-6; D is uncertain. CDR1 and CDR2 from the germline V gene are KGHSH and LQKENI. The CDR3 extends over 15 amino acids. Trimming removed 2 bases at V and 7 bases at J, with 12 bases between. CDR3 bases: TGTGCCAGCTCACCAGGCCCGGGAGAGAATTCACCCCTCCACTTT. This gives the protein CASSPGPGENSPLHF.

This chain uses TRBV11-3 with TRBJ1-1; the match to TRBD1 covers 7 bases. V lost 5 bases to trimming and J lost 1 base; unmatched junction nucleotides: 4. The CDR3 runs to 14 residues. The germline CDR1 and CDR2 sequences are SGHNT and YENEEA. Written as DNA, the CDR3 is TGTGCCAGCAGCCTAGGGACAGCGAACACTGAAGCTTTCTTT. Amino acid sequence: CASSLGTANTEAFF.

The CDR3 sequence is CASSLGAGTTNEQFF. CDR3 coding DNA: TGTGCCAGCAGTTTAGGCGCGGGGACGACCAATGAGCAGTTCTTC. This chain connects TRBV28 to TRBJ2-1; TRBD2 is a possible D gene (6 bases). This CDR3 is 15 amino acids long. V was pared by 2 bases and J by 6 bases, with 14 bases between. Germline-derived CDR1 and CDR2 are MDHEN and SYDVKM.

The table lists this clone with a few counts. CDR3 loop: CASSPRTARNYGYTF. DNA of the CDR3: TGTGCCAGCAGCCCTCGTACCGCGAGGAACTATGGCTACACCTTC. The V call is TRBV11-2, the J call TRBJ1-2; D is unresolved. This CDR3 spans 15 amino acids. The germline V gene encodes CDR1 SGHAT and CDR2 FQNNGV. V was shortened by 5 bases and J by 2 bases, with 15 bases between the two germline ends.

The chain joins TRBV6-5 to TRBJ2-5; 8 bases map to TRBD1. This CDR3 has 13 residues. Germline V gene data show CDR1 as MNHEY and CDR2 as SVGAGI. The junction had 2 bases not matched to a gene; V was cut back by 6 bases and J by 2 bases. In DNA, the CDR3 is TGTGCCAGCAGGCGACAGGGGCAAGAGACCCAGTACTTC. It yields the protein CASRRQGQETQYF.

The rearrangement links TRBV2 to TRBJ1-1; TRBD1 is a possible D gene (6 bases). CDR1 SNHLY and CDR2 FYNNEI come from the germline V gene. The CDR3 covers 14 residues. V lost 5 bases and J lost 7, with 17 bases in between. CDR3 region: CASSSHSDRSEAFF. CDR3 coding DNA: TGTGCCAGCAGTTCACATTCTGACAGGAGTGAAGCTTTCTTT.